The 12 T cell receptor beta chains below come from one sample, sequenced in a study of radiotherapy plus CTLA-4 blockade in lung cancer. Using immunoSEQ multiplex PCR, the repertoire was profiled, and TCRdb retains in-frame clones only, with some absent. The data contain tens of thousands of clones, less than 90% of them seen just once; the ten biggest clones take up 0.75% to 0.95%. The sequencing used peripheral blood, collected from a patient treated with radiotherapy plus ipilimumab. The receptor source for this set is a human donor with non-small cell lung cancer who had stable disease on radiotherapy plus ipilimumab.

This chain links TRBV27 with TRBJ2-1; the D gene could be TRBD1 or TRBD2 (5 bases each). Germline CDR1 MNHEY, CDR2 SMNVEV (reference sequence). This CDR3 region has 15 residues. V lost 4 bases and J lost 6, with 16 bases in between. DNA of the CDR3: TGTGCCAGCAGTTCGAGGGGACCCACCTCCAATGAGCAGTTCTTC. This sequence encodes CASSSRGPTSNEQFF.

This chain joins TRBV2 and TRBJ1-2, with 10 bases fitting TRBD1. The germline CDR1 and CDR2 sequences are SNHLY and FYNNEI. CDR3 size: 14 residues. The V gene end was trimmed by 8 bases and the J gene end by 3 bases; junction bases not matched to a gene: 6. Written as DNA, the CDR3 is TGTGCCAGCCAGACAGGGGGCGAAGACTATGGCTACACCTTC. This translates into CASQTGGEDYGYTF.

The chain joins TRBV6-6 to TRBJ2-1; TRBD1 aligns across 12 bases. The CDR3 has 15 amino acids. Germline assignment: CDR1 MNHNY and CDR2 SVGAGI (reference sequence). The V gene end was trimmed by 5 bases and the J gene end by 9 bases; junction bases not matched to a gene: 8. The CDR3 bases are TGTGCCAGCAGTCGCTCCGGGACAGGGGGCCTTGAGCAGTTCTTC. Encoded protein: CASSRSGTGGLEQFF.

The chain carries TRBV9 and TRBJ2-5, with D maybe TRBD1 (5 bases). The germline gives CDR1 SGDLS, CDR2 YYNGEE. The CDR3 length is 14 residues. Trimming shortened V by 1 base and J by 2 bases, and 9 bases separated the two germline ends. The chain's CDR3 is CASSVFQGQETQYF. The DNA of the CDR3 is TGTGCCAGCAGCGTATTTCAGGGACAAGAGACCCAGTACTTC.

This chain joins TRBV9 and TRBJ1-1; the D gene is possibly TRBD1 (5 bases). From germline, CDR1 is SGDLS and CDR2 YYNGEE. The CDR3 extends over 14 amino acids. V shed 4 bases and J shed 4 bases, with 14 bases lying between them. This CDR3 reads CASSPSGGSTEAFF. The CDR3 DNA sequence: TGTGCCAGCAGCCCAAGCGGGGGAAGCACTGAAGCTTTCTTT.

As to this clone: Relative to the germline gene, one junction end is altered; a read error may explain this. The chain recombines TRBV7-7 with TRBJ2-5; D may correspond to TRBD1 or TRBD2 (5 bases each). Per the germline V gene, CDR1 is SSHAT and CDR2 is FNYEAQ (reference sequence). This CDR3 contains 15 residues. The CDR3 loop reads CASSLKAGRRETQYF. As DNA, the CDR3 is TGTGCTAGCAGCTTGAAGGCAGGGAGAAGAGAGACCCAGTACTTC. Based on the CDR3 plus reference TRBV7-7 and TRBJ2-5, the full variable domain is GAGVSQSPRYKVTKRGQDVTLRCDPISSHATLYWYQQALGQGPEFLTYFNYEAQPDKSGLPSDRFSAERPEGSISTLTIQRTEQRDSAMYRCASSLKAGRRETQYFGPGTRLLVL.

Regarding this clone: Germline is not matched at one junction end, which may reflect a read error. The rearrangement joins TRBV7-7 to TRBJ2-1; 7 positions agree with TRBD1. This CDR3 has 14 amino acids. The germline V gene has CDR1 SSHAT and CDR2 FNYEAQ (reference sequence). The chain's CDR3 is CASSLDRAAIEQFF. CDR3 in DNA: TGTGCTAGCAGCCTCGACAGGGCTGCCATTGAGCAGTTCTTC.

J is TRBJ2-7 and V is TRBV11-2, with TRBD2 as a possible D gene (5 bases). The germline V and J ends were trimmed by 1 base and 0 bases, with 13 bases remaining between them. CDR3 size: 16 residues. From germline, CDR1 is SGHAT and CDR2 FQNNGV. CDR3 nucleotide sequence: TGTGCCAGCAGCTTAGGCGGTCGAGGGAGCTCCTACGAGCAGTACTTC. It encodes CASSLGGRGSSYEQYF.

This rearrangement joins TRBV7-8 to TRBJ2-7; TRBD1 matches 7 bases. J lost 3 bases, V lost 5 bases, and 19 bases had no gene match. The length of the CDR3 is 18 residues. Germline CDR1 is SGHVS and CDR2 is FQNEAQ. The CDR3 region is CASSPQPEGGANYYEQYF. The CDR3 DNA reads as TGTGCCAGCAGCCCTCAACCGGAAGGGGGCGCGAATTACTACGAGCAGTACTTC.

The chain carries TRBV18 and TRBJ2-5; weak D call: TRBD1 (5 bases). Germline assignment: CDR1 KGHSH and CDR2 LQKENI. The V end was cut by 2 bases, the J end by 6 bases, with 25 bases between. This CDR3 has 18 residues. The CDR3 region has the DNA TGTGCCAGCTCACCAGAATCCGTGGCAGGGTTTGCCGTGAAGACCCAGTACTTC. This gives the protein CASSPESVAGFAVKTQYF.

The table lists this clone with a count of one. V is TRBV30 and J is TRBJ2-2; D may be TRBD1 or TRBD2 (5 bases each). The germline gives CDR1 GTSNPN, CDR2 SVGIG (reference sequence). Trimming removed 0 bases from V and 7 bases from J, with 15 bases in between. The CDR3 length is 15 residues. The CDR3 reads CAWSVRGRQGGELFF. The CDR3, as DNA: TGTGCCTGGAGTGTACGGGGCAGGCAGGGCGGGGAGCTGTTTTTT. Based on the CDR3 plus reference TRBV30 and TRBJ2-2, the full variable domain is SQTIHQWPATLVQPVGSPLSLECTVEGTSNPNLYWYRQAAGRGLQLLFYSVGIGQISSEVPQNLSASRPQDRQFILSSKKLLLSDSGFYLCAWSVRGRQGGELFFGEGSRLTVL.

The genes are TRBV28 and TRBJ2-3, with D possibly called TRBD1 or TRBD2 (5 bases each). The CDR3 loop spans 15 amino acids. V lost 6 bases to trimming and J lost 0 bases, with 13 bases between them. Germline CDR1 MDHEN, CDR2 SYDVKM. The CDR3 loop reads CASSLPRGSTDTQYF. The CDR3 region has the DNA TGTGCCAGCAGCCTGCCACGGGGCAGCACAGATACGCAGTATTTT. Full variable domain (missing parts from reference TRBV28 and TRBJ2-3): DVKVTQSSRYLVKRTGEKVFLECVQDMDHENMFWYRQDPGLGLRLIYFSYDVKMKEKGDIPEGYSVSREKKERFSLILESASTNQTSMYLCASSLPRGSTDTQYFGPGTRLTVL.